The 7 T cell receptor beta chains given below trace back to one sample, sequenced in a study of CD8 T cells in ankylosing spondylitis. MiXCR, run by TCRdb on the 5' RACE reads, gives a single entry per CDR3 protein. Altogether about 250,000 distinct CDR3 sequences are present, approximately 10% being singletons, with the ten largest covering about 2.5%. The sequencing sample was made of blood, either unsorted or a sorted T cell fraction (not recorded which). Receptors were obtained from a male donor with ankylosing spondylitis or in good health (not recorded which).

This clonotype was picked up many times. V is TRBV20-1 and J is TRBJ2-1; 10 bases align to TRBD2. This CDR3 spans 14 amino acids. Germline loops: CDR1 DFQATT, CDR2 SNEGSKA (reference sequence). The V and J ends lost 5 bases and 5 bases, in that order; junction bases with no gene match: 6. This CDR3 reads CSAESGRANNEQFF. The CDR3 region has the DNA TGCAGTGCTGAAAGCGGGAGGGCCAACAATGAGCAGTTCTTC.

This clonotype was found many times. J is TRBJ1-1 and V is TRBV30; no clear D gene. CDR1 GTSNPN and CDR2 SVGIG come from the germline V gene (reference sequence). V was shortened by 0 bases and J by 11 bases, with 10 bases between the two germline ends. The CDR3 extends over 11 amino acids. The CDR3 region has the DNA TGTGCCTGGAGTGTTCTGGCGGGCGCTTTCTTT. Its translation: CAWSVLAGAFF.

V usage is TRBV27 and J usage is TRBJ2-7, with 9 bases lining up with TRBD1. Trimming cost V 3 bases and J 4 bases; bases outside gene matches: 10. The germline V gene has CDR1 MNHEY and CDR2 SMNVEV (reference sequence). The CDR3 totals 16 residues. In DNA, the CDR3 is TGTGCCAGCAGTTTGTCTACCGGGACAGGGATATACGAGCAGTACTTC. Its translation is CASSLSTGTGIYEQYF.

This clonotype was seen repeatedly, ten times or more. This chain links TRBV10-3 with TRBJ2-7; D may be TRBD2 (6 bases). Germline V gene lookup returns CDR1 ENHRY and CDR2 SYGVKD. Trimming took 6 bases from V and 0 from J, leaving 12 bases between them. The CDR3 sequence is 14 residues long. The CDR3 DNA reads as TGTGCCATCAGAGCGCGGGGAGACTCCTACGAGCAGTACTTC. Protein: CAIRARGDSYEQYF.

This chain joins TRBV10-3 and TRBJ2-2; 8 bases align to TRBD1. CDR1 and CDR2 (germline): ENHRY, SYGVKD. There are 15 residues in the CDR3. V was pared by 8 bases and J by 0 bases, with 5 bases of the junction left unmatched. CDR3 bases: TGTGCCATCGATGGACAGGGTCCGAACACCGGGGAGCTGTTTTTT. Protein: CAIDGQGPNTGELFF.

The chain uses TRBV7-6 and TRBJ2-1, with no clear D. The CDR3 loop spans 15 amino acids. V was clipped by 0 bases and J by 0 bases, with 6 bases between them. CDR1 SGHVS and CDR2 FNYEAQ come from the germline V gene. The CDR3 protein is CASSLAGHSYNEQFF. Written as DNA, the CDR3 is TGTGCCAGCAGCTTAGCGGGCCACTCCTACAATGAGCAGTTCTTC. Full variable domain (missing parts from reference TRBV7-6 and TRBJ2-1): GAGVSQSPRYKVTKRGQDVALRCDPISGHVSLYWYRQALGQGPEFLTYFNYEAQQDKSGLPNDRFSAERPEGSISTLTIQRTEQRDSAMYRCASSLAGHSYNEQFFGPGTRLTVL.

There are many counts of this clonotype. The chain employs TRBV20-1 and TRBJ1-1; D is unclear. The V gene lost 0 bases and the J gene lost 2 bases, with 10 bases spanning the gap. CDR3 length equals 14 residues. The germline V gene has CDR1 DFQATT and CDR2 SNEGSKA (reference sequence). The CDR3 sequence: CSARDLGSNTEAFF. The CDR3 nucleotides are TGCAGTGCTAGAGATCTTGGCAGTAACACTGAAGCTTTCTTT.